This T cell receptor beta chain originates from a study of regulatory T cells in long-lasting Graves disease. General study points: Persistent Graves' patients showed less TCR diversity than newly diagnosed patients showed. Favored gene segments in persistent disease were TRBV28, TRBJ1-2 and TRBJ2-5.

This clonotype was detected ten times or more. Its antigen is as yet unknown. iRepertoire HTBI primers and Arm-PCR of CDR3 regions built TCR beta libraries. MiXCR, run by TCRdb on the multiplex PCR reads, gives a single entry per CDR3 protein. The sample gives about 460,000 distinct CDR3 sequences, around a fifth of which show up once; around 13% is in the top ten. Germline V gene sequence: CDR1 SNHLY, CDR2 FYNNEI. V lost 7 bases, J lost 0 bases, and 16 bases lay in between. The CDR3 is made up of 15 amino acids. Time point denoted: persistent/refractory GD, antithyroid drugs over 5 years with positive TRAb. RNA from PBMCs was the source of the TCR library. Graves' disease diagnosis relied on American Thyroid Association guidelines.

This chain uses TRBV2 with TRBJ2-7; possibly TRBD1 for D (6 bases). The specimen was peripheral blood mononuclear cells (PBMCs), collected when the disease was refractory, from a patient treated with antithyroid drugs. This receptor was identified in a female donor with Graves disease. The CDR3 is CASNPWGRGSYEQYF. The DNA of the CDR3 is TGTGCCAGCAACCCGTGGGGGCGCGGCTCCTACGAGCAGTACTTC.